This T cell receptor (beta chain) was identified in a study of blood T cells in healthy people across ages. This clonotype turned up a few times. The antigen is unknown. The study, taken as a whole, reports: Diversity figures derived from one million T cells were judged to underestimate the true value. Diversity of TCR beta per million T cells declined in a roughly linear way with age.

The CDR3 spans 14 residues. Trimming left V 4 bases short and J 5 bases short, with 12 bases between. Germline CDR1 reads MNHEY; CDR2 reads SMNVEV (reference sequence). Samples each yielded at least 6 micrograms of total RNA. The authors ran a second PCR of about 6 to 12 cycles using a sample-barcoded 5' primer and a J-beta primer mix. Each cDNA was tagged by a template-switch adaptor containing 12 random nucleotides. TCRdb called the 5' RACE reads again in MiXCR, with one record for every CDR3 protein. The repertoire holds about 1.6 million distinct CDR3 sequences, approximately 32% seen once, with about 11% in the top ten.

The chain combines TRBV27 with TRBJ1-5, with D perhaps TRBD1 (5 bases). The receptor was derived from a woman aged 25 to 39 in good health. The source material was blood. CDR3 sequence: CASSSGNWDQPQHF. DNA of the CDR3: TGTGCCAGCAGTTCAGGGAATTGGGATCAGCCCCAGCATTTT.